The TCR beta chain under discussion was sequenced for a study of blood T cells in healthy people across ages. Whole-study findings and limits: Whereas aged donors had fewer naive CD4+ cells, long-lived donors had more of them and higher diversity.

Regarding this clonotype: Its target is unknown.

PCR was performed a second time for roughly 7 to 11 cycles using a sample-barcoded 5' primer and a J-beta primer mix. A 12-random-nucleotide template-switch adaptor tagged each cDNA molecule. CDR3-containing paired-end reads numbered at least 3 million in each sample. TCRdb independently ran MiXCR on the 5' RACE reads; one entry per CDR3 protein. Of about 1.6 million distinct CDR3 sequences in the sample, about 35% were seen once. V was trimmed by 4 bases and J by 0 bases, leaving 16 bases between them. This CDR3 is built from 15 residues. Germline-derived CDR1 and CDR2 are DFQATT and SNEGSKA (reference sequence).

The rearrangement joins TRBV20-1 to TRBJ2-7; D remains unclear. Sequencing used blood. This sequence was found in a woman aged 25 to 39 in good health. The CDR3 DNA reads as TGCAGTGCTAACCCAACCCTAGTAAGCTCCTACGAGCAGTACTTC. Translating it yields CSANPTLVSSYEQYF.